Shown below are 21 T cell receptor beta chains from a single sample sequenced in a study of patients and donors after allogeneic stem cell transplantation. TCRdb recomputed calls from the RT-PCR reads with MiXCR, one row per CDR3 protein. Among 410,000 or so distinct CDR3 sequences listed, roughly 16% were seen once. Sequencing was performed on blood, either unsorted or a sorted T cell fraction (not recorded which). The receptors here all came from a human donor who was either an allogeneic HSCT recipient or a stem cell or donor lymphocyte infusion donor (not recorded which). It is not recorded whose cells these are; they may come from a transplant donor.

There are a few counts of this clonotype. This chain joins TRBV2 and TRBJ2-7; TRBD2 matches 7 bases. This CDR3 spans 15 amino acids. Germline-derived CDR1 and CDR2 are SNHLY and FYNNEI. The trim removed 2 bases at V and 4 bases at J, leaving 8 bases unmatched. CDR3: CASSELGTKTYEQYF. CDR3 DNA: TGTGCCAGCAGTGAATTGGGGACTAAAACTTACGAGCAGTACTTC. The full variable domain, completed using reference TRBV2 and TRBJ2-7, is EPEVTQTPSHQVTQMGQEVILRCVPISNHLYFYWYRQILGQKVEFLVSFYNNEISEKSEIFDDQFSVERPDGSNFTLKIRSTKLEDSAMYFCASSELGTKTYEQYFGPGTRLTVT.

The gene calls are TRBV11-2 and TRBJ1-4; D might be TRBD1 (5 bases). The CDR3 extends over 17 amino acids. Between the trimmed V and J ends, which lost 0 bases and 0 bases, there was a span of 11 bases. Germline assignment: CDR1 SGHAT and CDR2 FQNNGV. The chain's CDR3 is CASSLDGWGTTNEKLFF. DNA of the CDR3: TGTGCCAGCAGCTTAGATGGGTGGGGGACAACTAATGAAAAACTGTTTTTT.

This clonotype was counted a few times. CDR3 amino acids: CASSYLGAGPGYGYTF. CDR3 coding DNA: TGTGCCAGCAGTTATTTGGGTGCCGGCCCAGGATATGGCTACACCTTC. The chain carries TRBV6-5 and TRBJ1-2; D is ambiguous. The ends were cut back, 3 bases at V and 5 bases at J, with 19 bases in the middle. The CDR3 has 16 residues. The V gene's germline CDR1 is MNHEY and CDR2 SVGAGI.

In this sample, this clonotype turned up a few times. V gene TRBV9 combines with J gene TRBJ2-1, with 9 bases that match TRBD2. The CDR3 length is 16 residues. Trimming at V came to 0 bases and at J to 8 bases, leaving 9 bases not matched to a gene. Germline assignment: CDR1 SGDLS and CDR2 YYNGEE. The CDR3 coding sequence is TGTGCCAGCAGCGTAGGGGGCGGGGGGGCAGTTTATGAGCAGTTCTTC. Protein product: CASSVGGGGAVYEQFF.

The chain links TRBV10-3 to TRBJ2-5; possible D gene TRBD1, 6 bases. Germline V CDR1 and CDR2: ENHRY, SYGVKD. Trimming left V 3 bases short and J 2 bases short, with 16 bases between. The CDR3 contains 16 residues. The DNA of the CDR3 is TGTGCCATCAGTGATCAGGGTCCTAGGGGGCAAGAGACCCAGTACTTC. Its protein is CAISDQGPRGQETQYF.

This chain joins TRBV27 and TRBJ2-7; D remains ambiguous. V was clipped by 2 bases and J by 5 bases, with 10 bases between them. In germline, CDR1 is MNHEY, CDR2 SMNVEV (reference sequence). The CDR3 has 13 amino acids. CDR3 sequence: CASSLTVHDEQYF. The CDR3 DNA follows: TGTGCCAGCAGTTTAACGGTTCACGACGAGCAGTACTTC.

The chain joins TRBV6-2 or TRBV6-3 to TRBJ1-1; D is unclear. The CDR3 extends over 15 amino acids. Germline V lookup: CDR1 MNHEY, CDR2 SVGEGT. V lost 2 bases and J lost 8, with 18 bases in between. In DNA, the CDR3 is TGTGCCAGCAGTTACCCAACACCGGGAGGTCAAGAAGCTTTCTTT. It translates to CASSYPTPGGQEAFF.

The chain combines TRBV19 with TRBJ2-2; 9 bases are shared with TRBD1. The V gene end was trimmed by 6 bases and the J gene end by 0 bases; junction bases not matched to a gene: 11. Germline CDR1 is LNHDA and CDR2 is SQIVND (reference sequence). CDR3 length: 18 amino acids. The CDR3 loop reads CASSPGQGRIANTGELFF. CDR3 coding DNA: TGTGCCAGTAGCCCGGGACAGGGTAGGATCGCGAACACCGGGGAGCTGTTTTTT.

This chain joins TRBV6-1 and TRBJ1-5; no firm D call. The germline V gene has CDR1 MNHNS and CDR2 SASEGT. Trimming removed 7 bases at V and 0 bases at J, with 10 bases between. The CDR3 has 14 amino acids. The CDR3 coding sequence is TGTGCCAGCAAGGACGGGTATAGCAATCAGCCCCAGCATTTT. It yields the protein CASKDGYSNQPQHF.

Here the CDR3 reads CASSQEGFTRGNEQFF. The CDR3 nucleotides are TGCGCCAGCAGCCAAGAAGGCTTTACTAGGGGCAATGAGCAGTTCTTC. The chain joins TRBV4-1 to TRBJ2-1, with D perhaps TRBD1 or TRBD2 (5 bases each). The V end was cut by 0 bases, the J end by 6 bases, with 15 bases between. Germline V gives CDR1 MGHRA, CDR2 YSYEKL. This CDR3 is 16 amino acids long.

The V call is TRBV5-4, the J call TRBJ1-4; TRBD1 might be the D (5 bases). The CDR3 contains 14 residues. Germline assignment: CDR1 SGHNT and CDR2 YYREEE (reference sequence). The V end was cut by 0 bases, the J end by 8 bases, with 11 bases between. The CDR3 loop reads CASSLEQAGEKLFF. CDR3 coding DNA: TGTGCCAGCAGCTTGGAACAGGCCGGCGAAAAACTGTTTTTT. The variable domain in full, with the rest retrieved from reference TRBV5-4 and TRBJ1-4, is ETGVTQSPTHLIKTRGQQVTLRCSSQSGHNTVSWYQQALGQGPQFIFQYYREEENGRGNFPPRFSGLQFPNYSSELNVNALELDDSALYLCASSLEQAGEKLFFGSGTQLSVL.

J is TRBJ2-7 and V is TRBV4-2; TRBD2 aligns across 13 bases. V was pared by 0 bases and J by 2 bases, with 10 bases of the junction left unmatched. The germline V gene encodes CDR1 LGHNA and CDR2 YNFKEQ. This CDR3 region has 19 residues. This CDR3 reads CASSQDRLAGGGEPYEQYF. In nucleotides, the CDR3 is TGTGCCAGCAGCCAAGATCGACTAGCGGGGGGAGGAGAGCCCTACGAGCAGTACTTC.

V gene TRBV6-2 or TRBV6-3 combines with J gene TRBJ1-2; D gene unclear. V lost 2 bases, J lost 8 bases, and 6 bases lay in between. This CDR3 comprises 11 residues. The germline gives CDR1 MNHEY, CDR2 SVGEGT. The CDR3 bases are TGTGCCAGCAGTTACGCTTGGGGCTACACCTTC. Encoded protein: CASSYAWGYTF.

The gene calls are TRBV11-1 and TRBJ2-3; 16 bases fit TRBD2. Per germline, CDR1 SGHAT and CDR2 FQDESV (reference sequence). The CDR3 contains 18 residues. J lost 3 bases, V lost 4 bases, and 7 bases had no gene match. CDR3 region: CASSSLGLAGGPTDTQYF. The CDR3 nucleotides are TGTGCCAGCAGCTCCCTGGGACTAGCGGGGGGGCCAACAGATACGCAGTATTTT.

Only a few counts were recorded for this clonotype. The rearrangement uses TRBV14 and TRBJ1-3; D is possibly TRBD1 (5 bases). Germline CDR1 reads SGHDN; CDR2 reads FVKESK. V was shortened by 2 bases and J by 0 bases, with 11 bases between the two germline ends. CDR3 size: 16 residues. Here the CDR3 reads CASSQPGTGSGNTIYF. Here the CDR3 DNA reads TGTGCCAGCAGCCAACCCGGGACGGGCTCTGGAAACACCATATATTTT.

J is TRBJ2-5 and V is TRBV7-9; 9 bases fit TRBD1. The CDR3 contains 14 residues. With V trimmed by 5 bases and J by 5 bases, 6 bases remained unmatched. Germline V gene sequence: CDR1 SEHNR, CDR2 FQNEAQ (reference sequence). For the CDR3, the DNA is TGTGCCAGCAGCCCGGGACAGGGATCGGAGACCCAGTACTTC. Amino acids: CASSPGQGSETQYF.

This clonotype was found a few times. The chain recombines TRBV6-5 with TRBJ2-3, with D possibly matching TRBD2 (6 bases). This CDR3 has 15 residues. The V gene's germline CDR1 is MNHEY and CDR2 SVGAGI. The V end was cut by 3 bases, the J end by 5 bases, with 15 bases between. This CDR3 is CASSYEGRDGDTQYF. CDR3 nucleotide sequence: TGTGCCAGCAGTTATGAAGGGCGGGATGGAGATACGCAGTATTTT.

The chain is built from TRBV24-1 and TRBJ1-6; D possibly corresponds to TRBD1 (6 bases). Trimming stripped 9 bases from V and 2 bases from J, with 7 bases between. From germline, CDR1 is KGHDR and CDR2 SFDVKD. There are 13 residues in the CDR3. CDR3 region: CATRDTYNSPLHF. As DNA, the CDR3 is TGTGCCACCCGGGACACCTATAATTCACCCCTCCACTTT.

Many counts were recorded for this clonotype. The chain is built from TRBV4-2 and TRBJ1-5; possibly TRBD1 for D (6 bases). CDR1 and CDR2 from the germline V gene are LGHNA and YNFKEQ. V gave up 2 bases and J gave up 7 bases, with 24 bases separating them. The CDR3 extends over 18 amino acids. CDR3: CASSQFLRHPGQPQPQHF. DNA of the CDR3: TGTGCCAGCAGCCAATTCCTTAGACACCCGGGACAACCCCAGCCCCAGCATTTT.

This clonotype was picked up one time. The chain employs TRBV20-1 and TRBJ2-5; 7 nucleotides match TRBD2. This CDR3 has 11 residues. CDR1 is DFQATT, CDR2 SNEGSKA, per germline (reference sequence). J was trimmed by 5 bases and V by 5 bases; bases with no gene match: 2. The CDR3 sequence: CSAGAGETQYF. CDR3 coding DNA: TGCAGTGCTGGAGCGGGGGAGACCCAGTACTTC.

V usage is TRBV30 and J usage is TRBJ2-4; TRBD2 matches at 8 bases. CDR1 and CDR2 from the germline V gene are GTSNPN and SVGIG (reference sequence). This CDR3 region has 13 residues. The V segment lost 2 bases and the J segment 9 bases; nucleotides outside the gene matches: 6. CDR3 sequence: CAWSRREEIIQYF. The DNA of the CDR3 is TGTGCCTGGAGTAGGCGGGAGGAGATCATTCAGTACTTC.